The 24 T cell receptor beta chains in this list originate from one sample, sequenced in a study of T cells in Graves' hyperthyroidism and ophthalmopathy. The TCR beta CDR3 regions underwent amplification using RNA transcripts as the source. The study used the HTBI primer set for a first-round RT-PCR of the TCR CDR3. TCRdb processed the multiplex PCR reads anew with MiXCR; each CDR3 protein has one entry. The sample yields 200,000 to 250,000 distinct CDR3 sequences, 15% to 20% seen once. Sequencing was performed on blood. All receptors derive from a man aged 35 to 55 with Graves' hyperthyroidism.

The sample holds many counts of this clonotype. V gene TRBV2 combines with J gene TRBJ2-5; D is unclear. Germline CDR1 is SNHLY and CDR2 is FYNNEI. The V gene lost 8 bases and the J gene lost 2 bases, with 9 bases spanning the gap. The CDR3 spans 12 residues. The CDR3 nucleotides read TGTGCCAGCTCCCCTGGGCAAGAGACCCAGTACTTC. Translating it yields CASSPGQETQYF.

This clonotype showed up many times. V usage is TRBV7-2 and J usage is TRBJ2-1, with D uncertain. The germline V and J ends were trimmed by 1 base and 5 bases, with 3 bases remaining between them. Per germline, CDR1 SGHTA and CDR2 FQGNSA. The CDR3 has 12 residues. Here the CDR3 reads CASSLVHNEQFF. The CDR3 nucleotides read TGTGCCAGCAGCTTAGTTCACAATGAGCAGTTCTTC.

This clonotype occurred many times. Written as DNA, the CDR3 is TGTGCCAGCAGTTACGTGTTGAACACTGAAGCTTTCTTT. This codes for CASSYVLNTEAFF. The V and J genes are TRBV6-2 or TRBV6-3 and TRBJ1-1; no definite D call. In germline, CDR1 is MNHEY, CDR2 SVGEGT. The CDR3 has 13 residues. V was clipped by 2 bases and J by 0 bases, with 4 bases between them.

This clonotype was counted a few times. At one boundary the junction diverges from the germline segment, which might be a read error. The J gene is TRBJ2-1, the V gene TRBV12-3 or TRBV12-4; a possible D gene is TRBD1 (7 bases). This CDR3 is built from 15 residues. The CDR3 loop reads CASRGREGAGWYPIF. The CDR3 DNA follows: TGTGCCAGCAGGGGGCGAGAGGGGGCGGGATGGTATCCGATCTTC.

Points on this clonotype: A much more abundant neighbour one base away suggests this may be a read error. V usage is TRBV5-1 and J usage is TRBJ2-7, with D unclear. CDR1 SGHRS and CDR2 YFSETQ come from the germline V gene. The CDR3 runs to 13 residues. V lost 4 bases and J lost 2, with 10 bases in between. CDR3 sequence: CASSPGSAYEQYF. In DNA, the CDR3 is TGCGCCAGCAGCCCCGGGTCCGCCTACGAGCAGTACTTC.

This clonotype has at least ten counts. The gene calls are TRBV20-1 and TRBJ2-2, with TRBD1 matching over 7 bases. V lost 0 bases to trimming and J lost 2 bases; unmatched junction nucleotides: 6. The CDR3 length is 16 residues. Germline CDR1 DFQATT, CDR2 SNEGSKA (reference sequence). CDR3 sequence (DNA): TGCAGTGCTAGAGATGATGACAGGGATAACACCGGGGAGCTGTTTTTT. Its protein is CSARDDDRDNTGELFF.

The V call is TRBV19, the J call TRBJ2-3; a possible D gene is TRBD1 (6 bases). Per germline, CDR1 LNHDA and CDR2 SQIVND (reference sequence). The CDR3 has 14 residues. V lost 4 bases, J lost 3 bases, and 11 bases lay in between. The CDR3 DNA is TGTGCCAGTAGTACAGACAGGAGAACAGATACGCAGTATTTT. Translation gives CASSTDRRTDTQYF.

This clonotype appeared many times. V gene TRBV20-1 combines with J gene TRBJ2-7, with no clear D. Germline V gene lookup returns CDR1 DFQATT and CDR2 SNEGSKA (reference sequence). The CDR3 runs to 11 residues. Trimming cost V 5 bases and J 3 bases, with 8 bases left between them. The CDR3 DNA sequence: TGCAGTGCTGGGAAGAACTACGAGCAGTACTTC. Its protein is CSAGKNYEQYF.

This clonotype was seen many times. This sequence joins TRBV20-1 and TRBJ2-3; D remains unclear. The CDR3 runs to 15 residues. V dropped 6 bases and J dropped 0 bases, with 16 bases sitting between them. The V gene's germline CDR1 is DFQATT and CDR2 SNEGSKA (reference sequence). The CDR3 DNA reads as TGCAGTGCCGCGGCAGGTCCCTTTAGCACAGATACGCAGTATTTT. Its protein is CSAAAGPFSTDTQYF.

This clonotype showed up many times. This chain uses TRBV20-1 with TRBJ1-4; TRBD1 is a possible D gene (6 bases). Per germline, CDR1 DFQATT and CDR2 SNEGSKA (reference sequence). This CDR3 comprises 13 residues. Trimming pared 6 bases from V and 5 bases from J, leaving 13 bases between. The CDR3 nucleotides read TGCAGTGCCAGGGACATAGAAAATGAAAAACTGTTTTTT. This translates into CSARDIENEKLFF.

This clonotype was recorded at least ten times. The chain is built from TRBV30 and TRBJ1-1; D gene unclear. V was clipped by 0 bases and J by 0 bases, with 8 bases between them. This CDR3 spans 14 amino acids. CDR1 is GTSNPN and CDR2 is SVGIG in the germline V gene (reference sequence). The CDR3 DNA reads TGTGCCTGGAGTGTACTCGCAATGAACACTGAAGCTTTCTTT. Translated: CAWSVLAMNTEAFF.

For the CDR3, the DNA is TGTGCCAGCAGCGCCAGGGGGACTAGCAATCAGCCCCAGCATTTT. Translation: CASSARGTSNQPQHF. The chain joins TRBV9 to TRBJ1-5; TRBD1 agrees at 7 bases. From germline, CDR1 is SGDLS and CDR2 YYNGEE. This CDR3 contains 15 residues. V lost 3 bases and J lost 0; bases outside the gene matches: 3.

The table lists this clonotype with a few counts. The chain uses TRBV6-4 and TRBJ2-5; tentative D call: TRBD1 (6 bases). CDR3 length: 14 residues. V lost 6 bases and J lost 10, with 21 bases in between. In germline, CDR1 is MRHNA, CDR2 SNTAGT. Here the CDR3 reads CASSEDTGSEVQYF. Written as DNA, the CDR3 is TGTGCCAGCAGCGAAGATACAGGGTCCGAGGTCCAGTACTTC.

This clonotype was observed at least ten times. The chain uses TRBV2 and TRBJ2-3; possibly TRBD1 for D (6 bases). This CDR3 region has 16 residues. Trimming shortened V by 6 bases and J by 1 base, and 17 bases separated the two germline ends. Germline V lookup: CDR1 SNHLY, CDR2 FYNNEI. CDR3 DNA sequence: TGTGCCAGCAGAAAAAACCGGGACATCGGCACAGATACGCAGTATTTT. Its protein is CASRKNRDIGTDTQYF. Full variable domain (remainder filled in from reference TRBV2 and TRBJ2-3): EPEVTQTPSHQVTQMGQEVILRCVPISNHLYFYWYRQILGQKVEFLVSFYNNEISEKSEIFDDQFSVERPDGSNFTLKIRSTKLEDSAMYFCASRKNRDIGTDTQYFGPGTRLTVL.

CDR3 loop: CASSLPPPGKGEQYF. DNA for the CDR3: TGTGCCAGCAGCTTACCGCCCCCAGGGAAGGGCGAGCAGTACTTC. This chain links TRBV7-2 with TRBJ2-7; D may be TRBD1 (5 bases). Trimming took off 2 bases at V and 6 bases at J, with 17 bases between the two ends. CDR3 length: 15 residues. Per the germline V gene, CDR1 is SGHTA and CDR2 is FQGNSA.

About this clonotype itself: A read error is possible here, since a much larger clone lies one base away. The gene calls are TRBV5-1 and TRBJ1-1; possible D gene TRBD1, 6 bases. The germline gives CDR1 SGHRS, CDR2 YFSETQ. The CDR3 extends over 15 amino acids. The CDR3 is CASSLVQGRNIEAFF. CDR3 in DNA: TGCGCCAGCAGCTTGGTTCAGGGGAGGAACATTGAAGCTTTCTTT.

This clonotype was observed many times. The rearrangement joins TRBV7-9 to TRBJ2-3; D is ambiguous. Germline CDR1 reads SEHNR; CDR2 reads FQNEAQ (reference sequence). V lost 1 base and J lost 5, with 7 bases in between. This CDR3 contains 13 residues. Written as DNA, the CDR3 is TGTGCCAGCAGCTTAGATGGCCTAGATACGCAGTATTTT. Its translation: CASSLDGLDTQYF.

This clonotype has a single count. This chain uses TRBV5-1 with TRBJ2-1; 10 nucleotides agree with TRBD1. In germline, CDR1 is SGHRS, CDR2 YFSETQ. The junction had 5 bases not matched to a gene; V was cut back by 4 bases and J by 4 bases. CDR3 length equals 15 residues. CDR3 loop: CASSKGQGNYNEQFF. CDR3 bases: TGCGCCAGCAGCAAGGGACAGGGGAATTACAATGAGCAGTTCTTC.

This clonotype was recorded a few times. V is TRBV5-1 and J is TRBJ2-5, with D possibly being TRBD2 (5 bases). Germline-derived CDR1 and CDR2 are SGHRS and YFSETQ. V dropped 4 bases and J dropped 2 bases, with 12 bases sitting between them. CDR3 length: 14 amino acids. The CDR3 nucleotides are TGCGCCAGCAGCGTTACCGGAGGACAAGAGACCCAGTACTTC. Translation gives CASSVTGGQETQYF. Drawing the rest from reference TRBV5-1 and TRBJ2-5, the complete variable domain is KAGVTQTPRYLIKTRGQQVTLSCSPISGHRSVSWYQQTPGQGLQFLFEYFSETQRNKGNFPGRFSGRQFSNSRSEMNVSTLELGDSALYLCASSVTGGQETQYFGPGTRLLVL.

The J gene is TRBJ2-1, the V gene TRBV20-1, with D maybe TRBD2 (6 bases). Germline V lookup: CDR1 DFQATT, CDR2 SNEGSKA (reference sequence). V was clipped by 5 bases and J by 8 bases, with 19 bases between them. The CDR3 runs 14 residues. CDR3 coding DNA: TGCAGTGCTCAGGATGCGGGATCGGGGGATGAGCAGTTCTTC. As protein: CSAQDAGSGDEQFF.

The chain combines TRBV5-6 with TRBJ2-7; weak D call: TRBD2 (6 bases). The CDR3 consists of 15 residues. Germline lookup yields CDR1 SGHDT and CDR2 YYEEEE. V dropped 4 bases and J dropped 5 bases, with 19 bases sitting between them. The CDR3 DNA follows: TGTGCCAGCAGCCTTTCGGGAGAGGGTGAGCACGAGCAGTACTTC. This codes for CASSLSGEGEHEQYF.

At least ten counts were recorded for this clonotype. This sequence joins TRBV12-3 or TRBV12-4 and TRBJ2-7, with 12 bases aligning to TRBD1. CDR3 length: 15 residues. V dropped 2 bases and J dropped 7; count of bases not matched to a gene: 6. CDR3 protein: CASSLSGTGGSEQYF. The CDR3 DNA follows: TGTGCCAGCAGTTTATCCGGGACAGGGGGCAGTGAGCAGTACTTC.

This clonotype was recorded many times. The gene calls are TRBV12-3 or TRBV12-4 and TRBJ1-6; a weak D match, TRBD1 (5 bases). The CDR3 has 12 amino acids. V lost 5 bases, J lost 12 bases, and 11 bases lay in between. DNA for the CDR3: TGTGCCAGCAGTGATGGGACCCTACCCCTCCACTTT. This gives the protein CASSDGTLPLHF.

The chain is built from TRBV28 and TRBJ2-2; D ambiguous. The germline V and J ends were trimmed by 10 bases and 0 bases, with 9 bases remaining between them. The length of the CDR3 is 13 residues. Germline lookup yields CDR1 MDHEN and CDR2 SYDVKM. The CDR3 is CATEAANTGELFF. The CDR3 nucleotides are TGTGCCACCGAAGCTGCGAACACCGGGGAGCTGTTTTTT.